This TCR beta chain was captured in a study of blood T cells in healthy people across ages. Study outcomes and limitations: Unsorted PBMCs ruled out conclusive naive versus antigen-experienced comparison.

This clonotype was counted between two and nine times. The antigen is not known. Combining a sample-barcoded 5' primer with a J-beta primer mix, a second PCR ran for roughly 7 to 12 cycles. TCRdb called the 5' RACE reads again in MiXCR, with one record for every CDR3 protein. The repertoire holds about 1.6 million distinct CDR3 sequences, with around 35% as singletons. The TCR sequence derives from a woman aged 25 to 39 in good health. Sequencing input: blood.

In DNA, the CDR3 is TGTGCCAGCAGCGTAGGTAAGGTCAATATGGCGGATACGCAGTATTTT. It is translated as CASSVGKVNMADTQYF. V usage is TRBV9 and J usage is TRBJ2-3, with D uncertain. CDR1 SGDLS and CDR2 YYNGEE come from the germline V gene. Trimming stripped 0 bases from V and 6 bases from J, with 17 bases between. This CDR3 comprises 16 residues. The full variable domain, its missing parts supplied by reference TRBV9 and TRBJ2-3, is DSGVTQTPKHLITATGQRVTLRCSPRSGDLSVYWYQQSLDQGLQFLIQYYNGEERAKGNILERFSAQQFPDLHSELNLSSLELGDSALYFCASSVGKVNMADTQYFGPGTRLTVL.